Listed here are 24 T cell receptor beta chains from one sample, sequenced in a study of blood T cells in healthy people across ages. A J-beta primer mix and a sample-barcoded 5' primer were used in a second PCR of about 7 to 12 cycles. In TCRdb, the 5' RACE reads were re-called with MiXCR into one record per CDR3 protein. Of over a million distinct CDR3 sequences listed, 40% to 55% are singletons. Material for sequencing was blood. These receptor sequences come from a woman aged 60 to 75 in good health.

The CDR3 DNA is TGCAGCGTTGAGGGTCCGTACAATGAGCAGTTCTTC. This codes for CSVEGPYNEQFF. This chain links TRBV29-1 with TRBJ2-1; D gene ambiguous. The CDR3 runs 12 residues. V dropped 3 bases and J dropped 4 bases, with 7 bases sitting between them. Germline V gene data show CDR1 as SQVTM and CDR2 as ANQGSEA.

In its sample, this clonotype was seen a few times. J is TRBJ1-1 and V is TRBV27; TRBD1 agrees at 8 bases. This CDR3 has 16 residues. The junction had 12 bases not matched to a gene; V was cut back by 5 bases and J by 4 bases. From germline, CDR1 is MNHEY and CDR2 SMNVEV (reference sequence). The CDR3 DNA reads TGTGCCAGCAGTCCCTCGGACAGGGCCCGTCCCACTGAAGCTTTCTTT. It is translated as CASSPSDRARPTEAFF.

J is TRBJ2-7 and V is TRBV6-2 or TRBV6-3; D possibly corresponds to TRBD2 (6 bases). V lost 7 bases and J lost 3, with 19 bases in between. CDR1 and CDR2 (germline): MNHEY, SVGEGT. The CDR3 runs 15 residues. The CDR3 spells CASIPGRREVYEQYF. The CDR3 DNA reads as TGTGCCAGCATCCCGGGACGCAGGGAGGTCTACGAGCAGTACTTC.

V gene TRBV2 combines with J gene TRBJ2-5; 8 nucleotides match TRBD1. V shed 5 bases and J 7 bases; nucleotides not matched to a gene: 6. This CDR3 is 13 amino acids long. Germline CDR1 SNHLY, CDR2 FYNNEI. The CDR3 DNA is TGTGCCAGCAGTCCGGACAGGGATGTGACCCAGTACTTC. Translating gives CASSPDRDVTQYF.

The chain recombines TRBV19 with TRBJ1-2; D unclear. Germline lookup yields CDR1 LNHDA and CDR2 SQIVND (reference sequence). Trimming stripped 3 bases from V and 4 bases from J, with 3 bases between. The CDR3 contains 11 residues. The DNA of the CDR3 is TGTGCCAGTAGTATTGGCTATGGCTACACCTTC. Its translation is CASSIGYGYTF.

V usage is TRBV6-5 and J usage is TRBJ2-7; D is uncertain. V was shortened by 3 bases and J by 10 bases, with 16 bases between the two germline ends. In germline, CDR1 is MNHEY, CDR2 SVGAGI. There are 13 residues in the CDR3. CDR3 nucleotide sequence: TGTGCCAGCAGTTATCAGACCCGAGGAGCCCAGTACTTC. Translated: CASSYQTRGAQYF.

The CDR3 here is CASSLGTDTYNSPLHF. Here the CDR3 DNA reads TGTGCCAGCAGTTTAGGGACTGATACCTATAATTCACCCCTCCACTTT. The V gene is TRBV12-3 or TRBV12-4, the J gene TRBJ1-6; D remains ambiguous. V was shortened by 1 base and J by 2 bases, with 9 bases between the two germline ends. The CDR3 covers 16 residues.

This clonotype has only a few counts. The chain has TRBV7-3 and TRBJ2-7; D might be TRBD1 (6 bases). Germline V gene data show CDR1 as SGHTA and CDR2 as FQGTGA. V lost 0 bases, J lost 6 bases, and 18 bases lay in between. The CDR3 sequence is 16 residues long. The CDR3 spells CASSLTPSAPGAEQYF. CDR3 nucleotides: TGTGCCAGCAGCTTAACCCCAAGTGCCCCAGGGGCCGAGCAGTACTTC.

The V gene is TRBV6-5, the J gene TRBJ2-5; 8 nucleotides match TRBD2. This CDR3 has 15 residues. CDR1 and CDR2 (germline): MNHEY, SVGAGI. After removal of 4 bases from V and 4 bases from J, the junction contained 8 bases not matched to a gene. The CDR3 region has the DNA TGTGCCAGCAGTTCTCCCAGCGGGAGTACAGAGACCCAGTACTTC. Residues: CASSSPSGSTETQYF.

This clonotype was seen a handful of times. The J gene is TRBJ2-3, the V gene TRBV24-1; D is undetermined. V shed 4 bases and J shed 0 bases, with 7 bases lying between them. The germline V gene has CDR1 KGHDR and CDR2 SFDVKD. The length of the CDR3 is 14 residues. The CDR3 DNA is TGTGCCACCAGTGACCCGGACAGCACAGATACGCAGTATTTT. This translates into CATSDPDSTDTQYF.

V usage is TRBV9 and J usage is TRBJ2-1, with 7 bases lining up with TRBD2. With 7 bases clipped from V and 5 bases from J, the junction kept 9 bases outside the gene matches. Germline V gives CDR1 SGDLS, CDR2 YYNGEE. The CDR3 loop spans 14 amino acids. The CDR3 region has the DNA TGTGCCAGCCGCCCTGCGGGAGCACACAATGAGCAGTTCTTC. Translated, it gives CASRPAGAHNEQFF.

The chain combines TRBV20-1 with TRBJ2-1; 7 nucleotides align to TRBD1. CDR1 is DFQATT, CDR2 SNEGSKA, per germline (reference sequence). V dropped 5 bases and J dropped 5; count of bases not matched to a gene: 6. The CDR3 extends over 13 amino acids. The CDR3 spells CSAGDSSHNEQFF. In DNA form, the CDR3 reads TGCAGTGCTGGGGACAGTAGCCACAATGAGCAGTTCTTC.

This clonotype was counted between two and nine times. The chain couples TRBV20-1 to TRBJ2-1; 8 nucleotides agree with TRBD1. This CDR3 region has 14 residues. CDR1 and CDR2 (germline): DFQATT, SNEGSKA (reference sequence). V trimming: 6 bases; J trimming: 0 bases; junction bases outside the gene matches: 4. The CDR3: CSAGQVRSYNEQFF. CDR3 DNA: TGCAGTGCGGGACAGGTCCGCTCCTACAATGAGCAGTTCTTC.

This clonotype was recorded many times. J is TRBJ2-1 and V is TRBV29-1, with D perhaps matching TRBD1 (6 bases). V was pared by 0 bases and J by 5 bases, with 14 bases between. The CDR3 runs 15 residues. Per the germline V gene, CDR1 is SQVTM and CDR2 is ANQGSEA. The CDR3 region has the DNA TGCAGCGTTGAAGATGATGGCAGGGGTCACAATGAGCAGTTCTTC. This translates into CSVEDDGRGHNEQFF.

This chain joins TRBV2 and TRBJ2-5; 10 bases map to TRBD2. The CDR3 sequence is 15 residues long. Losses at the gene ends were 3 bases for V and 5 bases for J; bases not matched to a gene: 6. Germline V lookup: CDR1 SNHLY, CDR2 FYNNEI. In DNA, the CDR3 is TGTGCCAGCAGTGAGGCTAGCGGGAGAGGCGAGACCCAGTACTTC. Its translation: CASSEASGRGETQYF.

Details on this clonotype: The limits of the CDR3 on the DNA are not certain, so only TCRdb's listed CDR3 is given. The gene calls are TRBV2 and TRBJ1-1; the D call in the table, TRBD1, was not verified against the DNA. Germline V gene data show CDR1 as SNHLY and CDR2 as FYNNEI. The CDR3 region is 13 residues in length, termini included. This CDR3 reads CASILDRGTEAFF.

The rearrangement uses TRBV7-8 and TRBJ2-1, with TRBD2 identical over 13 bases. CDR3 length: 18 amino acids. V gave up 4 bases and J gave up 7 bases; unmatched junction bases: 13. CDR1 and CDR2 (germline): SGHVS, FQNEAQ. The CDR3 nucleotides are TGTGCCAGCAGCTCCCGCACTCAAGGGACTAGCGGGAAAAATGAGCAGTTCTTC. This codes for CASSSRTQGTSGKNEQFF.

CDR3 DNA: TGCGCCAGCAGTGAGTCCCGGAGGAATGAGCAGTACTTC. This codes for CASSESRRNEQYF. The chain is built from TRBV10-2 and TRBJ2-1; D perhaps matches TRBD2 (5 bases). The J call is in doubt because the DNA end fits TRBJ2-7 better. Germline CDR1 WSHSY, CDR2 SAAADI. The CDR3 runs to 13 residues.

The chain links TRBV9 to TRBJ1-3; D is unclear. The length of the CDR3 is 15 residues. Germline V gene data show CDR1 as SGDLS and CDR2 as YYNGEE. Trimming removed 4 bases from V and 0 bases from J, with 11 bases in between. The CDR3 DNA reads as TGTGCCAGCAGCATGAACCCAATCTCTGGAAACACCATATATTTT. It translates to CASSMNPISGNTIYF.

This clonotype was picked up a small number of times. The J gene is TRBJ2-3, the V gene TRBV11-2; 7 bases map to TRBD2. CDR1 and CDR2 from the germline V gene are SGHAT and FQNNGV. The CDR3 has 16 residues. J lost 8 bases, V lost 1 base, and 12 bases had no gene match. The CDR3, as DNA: TGTGCCAGCAGCTTAGGAAGGGGCAGCGGGAAGGGTACGCAGTATTTT. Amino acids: CASSLGRGSGKGTQYF.

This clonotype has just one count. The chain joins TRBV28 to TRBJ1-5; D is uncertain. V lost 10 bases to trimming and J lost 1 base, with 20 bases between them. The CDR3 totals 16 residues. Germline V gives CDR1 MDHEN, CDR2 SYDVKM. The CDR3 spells CAIRKVTAASNQPQHF. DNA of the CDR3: TGTGCCATCCGTAAGGTCACAGCGGCAAGCAATCAGCCCCAGCATTTT.

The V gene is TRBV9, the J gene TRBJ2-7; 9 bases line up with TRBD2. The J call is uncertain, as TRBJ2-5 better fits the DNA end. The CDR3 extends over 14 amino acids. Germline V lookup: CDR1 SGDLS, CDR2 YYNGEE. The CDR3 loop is CASNVATSGETQYF. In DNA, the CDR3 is TGTGCCAGCAACGTCGCAACTAGCGGGGAGACCCAGTACTTC.

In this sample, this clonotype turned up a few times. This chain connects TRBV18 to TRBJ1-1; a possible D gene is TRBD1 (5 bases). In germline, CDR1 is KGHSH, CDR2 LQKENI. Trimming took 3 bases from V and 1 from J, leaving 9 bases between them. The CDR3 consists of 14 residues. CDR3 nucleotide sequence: TGTGCCAGCTCACCTGCGACAGCGAACACTGAAGCTTTCTTT. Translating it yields CASSPATANTEAFF.

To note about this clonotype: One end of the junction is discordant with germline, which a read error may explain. The CDR3 DNA reads as TGTGCCAACAGCGGACCGGTAGTTGGAGAGACCCAGTACTTC. Translated, it gives CANSGPVVGETQYF. The J gene is TRBJ2-5, the V gene TRBV14; D is possibly TRBD2 (5 bases). CDR3 length: 14 amino acids. Germline lookup yields CDR1 SGHDN and CDR2 FVKESK.